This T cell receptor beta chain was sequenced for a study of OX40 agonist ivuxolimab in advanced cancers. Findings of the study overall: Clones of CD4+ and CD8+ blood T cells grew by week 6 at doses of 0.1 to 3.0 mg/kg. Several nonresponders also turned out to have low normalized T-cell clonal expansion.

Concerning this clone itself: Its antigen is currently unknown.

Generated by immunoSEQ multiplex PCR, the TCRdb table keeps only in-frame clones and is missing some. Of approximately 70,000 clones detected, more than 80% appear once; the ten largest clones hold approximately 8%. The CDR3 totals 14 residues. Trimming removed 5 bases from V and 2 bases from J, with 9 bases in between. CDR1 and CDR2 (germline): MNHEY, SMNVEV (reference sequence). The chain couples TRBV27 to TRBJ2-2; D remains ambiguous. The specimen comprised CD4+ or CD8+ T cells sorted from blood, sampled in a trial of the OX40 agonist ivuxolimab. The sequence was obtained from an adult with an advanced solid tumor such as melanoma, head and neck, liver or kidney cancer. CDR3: CASSLLGNTGELFF. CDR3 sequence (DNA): TGTGCCAGCAGTCTCCTAGGAAACACCGGGGAGCTGTTTTTT.